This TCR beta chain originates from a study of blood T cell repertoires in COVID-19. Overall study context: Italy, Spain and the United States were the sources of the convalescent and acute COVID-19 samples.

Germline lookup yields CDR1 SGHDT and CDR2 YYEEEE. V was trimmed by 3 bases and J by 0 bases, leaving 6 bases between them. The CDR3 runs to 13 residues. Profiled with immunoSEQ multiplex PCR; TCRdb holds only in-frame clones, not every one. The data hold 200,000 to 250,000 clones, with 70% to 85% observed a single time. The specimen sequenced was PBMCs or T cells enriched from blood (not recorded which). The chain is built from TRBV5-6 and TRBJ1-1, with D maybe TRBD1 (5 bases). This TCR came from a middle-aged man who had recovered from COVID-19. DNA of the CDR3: TGTGCCAGCAGCTGGGGGGTGAACACTGAAGCTTTCTTT. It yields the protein CASSWGVNTEAFF.